These 3 T cell receptor beta chains were all obtained from the same sample, sequenced in a study. TCRdb called the 5' RACE reads again in MiXCR, with one record for every CDR3 protein. The table has more than 6,500 distinct CDR3 sequences, 35% to 45% seen once; the top ten hold around 6.6%. Sequenced sample: tumor-infiltrating memory CD4+ T cells sorted from the breast tumor. Subset of the sample: memory CD4+ T cells, CD4+CD45RO+CD25-. These TCRs come from a female donor with breast cancer.

V is TRBV7-3 and J is TRBJ1-3; TRBD1 might be the D (5 bases). V dropped 5 bases and J dropped 0 bases, with 11 bases sitting between them. The CDR3 length is 15 residues. Germline V gene lookup returns CDR1 SGHTA and CDR2 FQGTGA. DNA of the CDR3: TGTGCCAGCAGCCCGGGGGGGTACTCTGGAAACACCATATATTTT. Its protein product is CASSPGGYSGNTIYF.

Notes on this clonotype: A much larger clone lies a single base off, so this may be a read error. The CDR3 ends on some other residue instead of the conserved phenylalanine or tryptophan, so this is likely a read error. DNA for the CDR3: TGCAGTGCTGGAGTGGGCGGGAGAGAGCAGTTCCTC. Translated, it gives CSAGVGGREQFL. The chain is built from TRBV20-1 and TRBJ2-1, with 7 bases identical to TRBD2. With 5 bases clipped from V and 10 bases from J, the junction kept 8 bases outside the gene matches. Germline-derived CDR1 and CDR2 are DFQATT and SNEGSKA (reference sequence). The CDR3 extends over 12 amino acids.

This chain's CDR3 is CATLGQGLKEQYF. CDR3 DNA sequence: TGTGCCACCCTGGGACAGGGGCTGAAAGAGCAGTACTTC. V and J are TRBV10-3 and TRBJ2-7; 10 nucleotides line up with TRBD1. J was trimmed by 7 bases and V by 10 bases; bases with no gene match: 10. Germline CDR1 is ENHRY and CDR2 is SYGVKD. The CDR3 is 13 amino acids.